This entry concerns a single T cell receptor (beta chain). Antigen specificity is unknown. No conserved phenylalanine or tryptophan ends this CDR3, so it is likely a read error. The CDR3 is 13 residues long. V was shortened by 3 bases and J by 4 bases, with 9 bases between the two germline ends. This entry is derived from a study of T cells after yellow fever vaccination. Study at large: When fractions had low cell numbers, they were prepared with SMART-Seq v4 Ultra Low Input.

Making TCR cDNA involved 5'RACE template switching, which added UMIs and a universal primer site. MiXCR, run by TCRdb on the 5' RACE reads, gives a single entry per CDR3 protein. The table includes hundreds of thousands of distinct CDR3 sequences, approximately 10% detected once. Study observations and caveats: Reappearance after the booster was seen for most primary-vaccination clones, at 95% to 96% CD4 and around 88% CD8. Any FACS-sorted repertoire could hold abundant clonotypes that contaminate it from the bulk population.

The material was CD4+ T cells sorted from PBMCs, obtained 5 days after the yellow fever booster vaccination. This clonotype was sampled from a young man who received the YFV17D yellow fever vaccine. This chain connects TRBV12-3 or TRBV12-4 to TRBJ2-5; D gene unclear. CDR3 bases: TGTGCCAGCAGTTTTAATCGTGGAGAGACCCAGTACTTG. It specifies CASSFNRGETQYL.